This is a list of T cell receptor beta chains from one sample in a study of PD-1 blockade in classical Hodgkin lymphoma. Libraries were prepared by immunoSEQ multiplex PCR; TCRdb keeps only in-frame clonotypes and omits some of them. The sample lists about 46,000 clones, around 70% occurring once. This sample comprised peripheral blood mononuclear cells (PBMCs), obtained at baseline. The source is a human donor with classical Hodgkin lymphoma. CDR3s include the opening cysteine and the closing phenylalanine or tryptophan. A D gene is named only where the DNA matches it firmly. Expanded clones are given a class, and other clones once, few, many or no size at all.

>TRBJ1-1|-|TRBD1|TRBV19
CASSKGRQGEDEAFF
TGTGCCAGTAGTAAGGGCCGACAGGGTGAGGATGAAGCTTTCTTT
>TRBJ1-1|-|-|TRBV5-1
CASSFWGSTEAFF
TGCGCCAGCAGCTTCTGGGGGAGCACTGAAGCTTTCTTT
>TRBJ1-2|-|TRBD1|TRBV29-1
CSVGGTGGGYTF
TGCAGCGTTGGGGGGACAGGTGGAGGCTACACCTTC
>TRBJ2-3|-|-|TRBV4-2
CASSQGAGQTDTQYF
TGTGCCAGCAGCCAAGGGGCGGGGCAGACAGATACGCAGTATTTT
>TRBJ2-1|-|-|TRBV5-1
CASSLGLTEQFF
TGCGCCAGCAGCTTGGGGTTAACCGAGCAGTTCTTC
>TRBJ2-5|few|-|TRBV6-7
CASSYWERQETQYF
TGTGCCAGCAGTTACTGGGAGCGACAAGAGACCCAGTACTTC
>TRBJ2-2|-|-|TRBV30
CAWSVQVATGELFF
TGTGCCTGGAGTGTACAGGTAGCCACCGGGGAGCTGTTTTTT
>TRBJ1-1|-|TRBD1|TRBV15
CATSARLTGVNTEAFF
TGTGCCACCAGCGCACGTCTGACAGGGGTGAACACTGAAGCTTTCTTT
>TRBJ1-1|-|-|TRBV9
CASSPSIWANTEAFF
TGTGCCAGCAGCCCCTCGATTTGGGCGAACACTGAAGCTTTCTTT
>TRBJ1-1|few|-|TRBV15
CATSEGQPATEAFF
TGTGCCACCAGCGAAGGACAGCCTGCGACTGAAGCTTTCTTT
>TRBJ2-2|-|-|TRBV11-2
CASSLESTGVPTGELFF
TGTGCCAGCAGCTTAGAGTCAACGGGGGTCCCCACCGGGGAGCTGTTTTTT
>TRBJ1-2|once|-|TRBV21-1
CASSKPKGNYGYTF
TGTGCCAGCAGCAAACCCAAAGGAAACTATGGCTACACCTTC
>TRBJ1-2|once|-|TRBV21-1
CASSKIGQESLGYGYTF
TGTGCCAGCAGCAAAATCGGACAGGAATCCTTAGGCTATGGCTACACCTTC
>TRBJ1-2|-|-|TRBV7-8
CASASGSQNYGYTF
TGTGCCAGCGCCTCAGGCAGCCAAAACTATGGCTACACCTTC
>TRBJ2-7|-|TRBD2|TRBV9
CASSPLGGEYEQYF
TGTGCCAGCAGCCCGTTGGGGGGGGAGTACGAGCAGTACTTC
>TRBJ1-1|-|-|TRBV5-1
CASSLDPGVNTEAFF
TGCGCCAGCAGCTTGGACCCAGGGGTTAACACTGAAGCTTTCTTT
>TRBJ2-3|-|-|TRBV7-9
CASIHRDWDTDTQYF
TGTGCCAGTATCCACAGGGATTGGGACACAGATACGCAGTATTTT
>TRBJ1-3|-|-|TRBV19
CASSLTVSSGNTIYF
TGTGCCAGTAGTTTGACAGTCAGCTCTGGAAACACCATATATTTT
>TRBJ1-1|-|-|TRBV28
CASNGPVDRTEAFF
TGTGCCAGCAATGGGCCGGTCGATCGGACTGAAGCTTTCTTT
>TRBJ2-2|-|-|TRBV21-1
CASSVRRDSNTGELFF
TGTGCCAGCAGCGTTCGCCGAGACAGTAACACCGGGGAGCTGTTTTTT
>TRBJ2-4|-|-|TRBV4-2
CASSQDEGIQNIQYF
TGTGCCAGCAGCCAAGATGAGGGGATCCAAAACATTCAGTACTTC
>TRBJ1-2|-|-|TRBV29-1
CSATPLGGLGYTF
TGCAGCGCTACCCCCTTGGGGGGCTTAGGCTACACCTTC
>TRBJ1-1|-|TRBD1|TRBV30
CAWKDRGRAFF
TGTGCCTGGAAGGACAGGGGGAGAGCTTTCTTT
>TRBJ1-1|few|-|TRBV9
CASSVDGHQGDEAFF
TGTGCCAGCAGCGTAGATGGGCACCAAGGAGATGAAGCTTTCTTT
>TRBJ1-6|few|-|TRBV28
CASYGVTAPLHF
TGTGCCAGCTACGGTGTGACGGCCCCCCTCCACTTT
>TRBJ1-5|few|-|TRBV19
CASSILLLSPQHF
TGTGCCAGTAGTATCCTACTGCTGTCGCCCCAGCATTTT
>TRBJ1-5|-|-|TRBV6-5
CASSYTGGSEQPQHF
TGTGCCAGCAGTTATACGGGGGGCAGTGAGCAGCCCCAGCATTTT
>TRBJ2-7|-|TRBD1|TRBV7-9
CASSTWDRGIYEQYF
TGTGCCAGCAGCACCTGGGACAGGGGGATCTACGAGCAGTACTTC